The 3 T cell receptor beta chains below come from one sample, sequenced in a study of T-cell memory formation after mild COVID-19. One entry per CDR3 protein, called by TCRdb with MiXCR from the 5' RACE reads. The repertoire holds hundreds of thousands of distinct CDR3 sequences, with around 28% as singletons. The source material was PBMCs or a T cell subset sorted from them (not recorded which). The receptor source for this set is an adult woman who had mild COVID-19 (a few samples of this study predate the infection). Cell type and time point are not known.

This clonotype was seen only a few times. The chain employs TRBV5-1 and TRBJ2-7; D may be TRBD1 (5 bases). The V end was cut by 0 bases, the J end by 5 bases, with 9 bases between. Germline CDR1 and CDR2: SGHRS and YFSETQ. The CDR3 has 13 residues. The CDR3 DNA sequence: TGCGCCAGCAGCTTGGTACAGGCCGACGAGCAGTACTTC. Amino acids: CASSLVQADEQYF.

On this clonotype: An end of the junction does not agree with germline; a read error may underlie this. This chain uses TRBV12-3 or TRBV12-4 with TRBJ1-2, with 11 positions matching TRBD1. The CDR3 runs to 10 residues. CDR3 DNA sequence: TGTGCCAGCAGTCCCGGGACAGGGGGATTC. Residues: CASSPGTGGF.

Of note for this clonotype: One end of the junction varies from germline; a read error may be responsible. The chain is built from TRBV20-1 and TRBJ1-4; no firm D call. Germline V gene lookup returns CDR1 DFQATT and CDR2 SNEGSKA (reference sequence). The CDR3 contains 13 residues. The CDR3 DNA sequence: TGCAGTCCTAGAGGCGCAACTAATGAAAAACTGTTTTTT. The encoded protein is CSPRGATNEKLFF.